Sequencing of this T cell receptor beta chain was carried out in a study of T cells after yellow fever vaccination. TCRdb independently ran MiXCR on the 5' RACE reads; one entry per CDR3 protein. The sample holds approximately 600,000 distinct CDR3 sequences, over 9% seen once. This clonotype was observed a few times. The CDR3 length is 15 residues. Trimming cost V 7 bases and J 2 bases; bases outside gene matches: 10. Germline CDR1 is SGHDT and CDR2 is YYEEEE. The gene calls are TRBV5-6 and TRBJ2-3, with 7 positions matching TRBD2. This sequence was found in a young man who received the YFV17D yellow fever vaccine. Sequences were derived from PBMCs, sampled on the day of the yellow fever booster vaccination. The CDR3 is CASLRGAGATDTQYF. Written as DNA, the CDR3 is TGTGCCAGCCTCAGAGGGGCGGGAGCCACAGATACGCAGTATTTT.